The following is a T cell receptor beta chain sequence with its context. Its target is not known. TCRdb independently ran MiXCR on the reads; one entry per CDR3 protein. The profile shows some 130,000 distinct CDR3 sequences, roughly 25% of them singletons. This CDR3 has 16 residues. CDR1 and CDR2 (germline): SGHRS, YFSETQ. V gave up 7 bases and J gave up 1 base; unmatched junction bases: 10. The data are from a study of T cell repertoires in cytomegalovirus infection. In the study overall: In public TCR beta signatures, there were indications of both CMV infection and matching HLA type.

Study-wide points: Pooled public TCR beta family frequency picked out CMV carriers with the relevant HLA. Dominating the ex vivo response were HLA-C-restricted CMV-specific TCR beta clonotypes.

The chain uses TRBV5-1 and TRBJ2-2, with 7 nucleotides matching TRBD2. The origin of this receptor is a human donor in good health (CMV status not recorded). Some clones in this sample may be carry-over from other donors' samples. The sequenced sample consisted of PBMCs, sequenced either directly or after in vitro stimulation (not recorded which). The CDR3 reads CASAMSSSGNTGELFF. In DNA form, the CDR3 reads TGCGCCAGCGCGATGTCGTCTAGCGGGAACACCGGGGAGCTGTTTTTT. Based on the CDR3 plus reference TRBV5-1 and TRBJ2-2, the full variable domain is KAGVTQTPRYLIKTRGQQVTLSCSPISGHRSVSWYQQTPGQGLQFLFEYFSETQRNKGNFPGRFSGRQFSNSRSEMNVSTLELGDSALYLCASAMSSSGNTGELFFGEGSRLTVL.